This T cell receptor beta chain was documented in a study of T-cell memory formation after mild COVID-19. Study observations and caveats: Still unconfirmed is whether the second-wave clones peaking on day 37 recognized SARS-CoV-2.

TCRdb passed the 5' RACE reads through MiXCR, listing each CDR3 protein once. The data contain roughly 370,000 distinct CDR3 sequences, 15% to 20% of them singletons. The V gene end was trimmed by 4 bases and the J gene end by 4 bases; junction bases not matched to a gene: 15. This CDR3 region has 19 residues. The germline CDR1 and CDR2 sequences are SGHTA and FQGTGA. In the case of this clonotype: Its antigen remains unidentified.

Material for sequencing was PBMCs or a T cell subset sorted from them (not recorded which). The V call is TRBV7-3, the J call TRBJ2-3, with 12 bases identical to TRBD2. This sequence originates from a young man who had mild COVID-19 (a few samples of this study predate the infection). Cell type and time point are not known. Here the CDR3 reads CASSSLTSGGTPAADTQYF. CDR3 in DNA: TGTGCCAGCAGCTCACTAACTAGCGGGGGGACCCCGGCGGCAGATACGCAGTATTTT.